What follows are 11 T cell receptor beta chains derived from one specimen sequenced in a study of tumor-infiltrating lymphocytes in primary liver carcinoma. Reverse transcription of approximately 520 ng total RNA with a constant-region primer produced TCR beta cDNA. Slightly modified ARM-PCR, run as three nested multiplex PCR rounds, produced the TCR beta libraries. The first two PCR rounds used TRBV1-TRBV30 primers with a Cbeta primer, nine to eleven cycles each. TCRdb processed the multiplex PCR reads anew with MiXCR; each CDR3 protein has one entry. The sample has some 320,000 distinct CDR3 sequences, around three fifths seen once; the top ten hold roughly 8.9%. The authors took blood RNA from unsorted whole blood and also extracted germline DNA. Sequenced sample: peripheral blood. The receptors derive from a man aged 40-49 years with primary liver carcinoma and hepatitis B virus infection.

Notes on this clonotype: This CDR3 is missing its conserved last phenylalanine or tryptophan, likely due to a read error. The chain couples TRBV11-2 to TRBJ2-3, with TRBD2 matching over 8 bases. The CDR3 has 14 amino acids. Germline V gene data show CDR1 as SGHAT and CDR2 as FQNNGV. CDR3 sequence reads: CASSSAGGTSSQYC. In DNA form, the CDR3 reads TGTGCAAGCAGCTCAGCGGGTGGGACTAGTTCGCAGTATTGT.

This clonotype was seen more than once but under ten times. The rearrangement uses TRBV5-1 and TRBJ2-1; D ambiguous. Germline assignment: CDR1 SGHRS and CDR2 YFSETQ. V was cut by 6 bases and J by 14 bases, with 15 bases left in between. This CDR3 has 11 amino acids. The CDR3 bases are TGCGCCAGCACCCAAAATCTGGAAGAGTTCTTC. Its translation is CASTQNLEEFF. Using reference TRBV5-1 and TRBJ2-1 for the parts outside the CDR3, the full variable domain is KAGVTQTPRYLIKTRGQQVTLSCSPISGHRSVSWYQQTPGQGLQFLFEYFSETQRNKGNFPGRFSGRQFSNSRSEMNVSTLELGDSALYLCASTQNLEEFFGPGTRLTVL.

In this sample, this clonotype turned up many times. The J gene is TRBJ1-1, the V gene TRBV5-5; 7 bases line up with TRBD1. V dropped 4 bases and J dropped 2; count of bases not matched to a gene: 5. Germline-derived CDR1 and CDR2 are SGHKS and YYEKEE (reference sequence). CDR3 length: 14 amino acids. In DNA form, the CDR3 reads TGTGCCAGCAGCCCAGGGGGGGGCAACACTGAAGCTTTCTTT. Its protein product is CASSPGGGNTEAFF.

CDR3 in DNA: TGTGCCAGCAGTGCGGGACTAGTGGGAGTTGGGGGAGAGACCCAGTACTTC. Translating it yields CASSAGLVGVGGETQYF. V gene TRBV6-2 or TRBV6-3 combines with J gene TRBJ2-5; 8 bases fit TRBD2. The length of the CDR3 is 17 residues. In germline, CDR1 is MNHEY, CDR2 SVGEGT. The trim removed 5 bases at V and 4 bases at J, leaving 15 bases unmatched.

The genes are TRBV6-2 or TRBV6-3 and TRBJ1-5; a weak D match, TRBD1 (5 bases). This CDR3 has 16 residues. Trimming removed 6 bases from V and 1 base from J, with 16 bases in between. Germline-derived CDR1 and CDR2 are MNHEY and SVGEGT. CDR3 sequence (DNA): TGTGCCAGCAGCTCGCCGGGGGACTGGAGCAATCAGCCCCAGCATTTT. Translation gives CASSSPGDWSNQPQHF.

About this clonotype: A much larger clonotype is one base distant, so this may be a read error. The chain has TRBV7-3 and TRBJ2-7, with 12 bases that match TRBD2. With 6 bases clipped from V and 3 bases from J, the junction kept 6 bases outside the gene matches. The CDR3 runs to 15 residues. Germline CDR1 reads SGHTA; CDR2 reads FQGTGA. The CDR3 DNA is TGTGCCAGCAGTCCCGCTAGCGGGAGGGTCTACGAGCAGTACTTC. This codes for CASSPASGRVYEQYF.

As to this clonotype: The germline gene is not matched at one end of the junction; a read error may be the cause. The chain is built from TRBV11-2 and TRBJ2-1; D is perhaps TRBD2 (6 bases). The CDR3 runs to 15 residues. CDR1 and CDR2 (germline): SGHAT, FQNNGV. CDR3 coding DNA: TGTGTCAGCAGCTTAGGTACGGCGGGGTACAATGAGCAGTTCTTC. Protein sequence: CVSSLGTAGYNEQFF.

Of note for this clonotype: This may arise from a read error, as a much more abundant clone is one base away. The conserved final phenylalanine or tryptophan is absent from the CDR3, which likely points to a read error. This chain links TRBV6-5 with TRBJ2-3; weak D call: TRBD2 (6 bases). Trimming took 5 bases from V and 10 from J, leaving 22 bases between them. The CDR3 is made up of 15 amino acids. Germline CDR1 is MNHEY and CDR2 is SVGAGI. CDR3 in DNA: TGTGCCAGCAGTGGGACTCACAGATACGCAGTATCGCAGTATATT. This translates into CASSGTHRYAVSQYI.

On this clonotype: Since a much larger clone is just one base distant, this may be a read error. The V and J genes are TRBV5-1 and TRBJ2-2; D possibly corresponds to TRBD2 (5 bases). There are 13 residues in the CDR3. CDR1 and CDR2 (germline): SGHRS, YFSETQ. The CDR3 DNA is TGCGCCAGCAGCTTAAGGCAGGCCGGGAAGCTGTTTTTT. The encoded protein is CASSLRQAGKLFF.

The rearrangement uses TRBV7-9 and TRBJ1-2; D remains ambiguous. The CDR3 covers 14 residues. Trimming took off 2 bases at V and 7 bases at J, with 14 bases between the two ends. Germline CDR1 is SEHNR and CDR2 is FQNEAQ (reference sequence). In DNA form, the CDR3 reads TGTGCCAGCAGCTTATTAGGGCAGAGGAGTGGCTACACCTTC. It yields the protein CASSLLGQRSGYTF.

As concerns this clonotype: Since no conserved phenylalanine or tryptophan closes the CDR3, a read error is the likely cause. This chain uses TRBV7-3 with TRBJ2-1, with 9 bases that match TRBD1. This CDR3 is built from 15 residues. In germline, CDR1 is SGHTA, CDR2 FQGTGA. The CDR3 DNA follows: TGTGTCAGCAGCCCAGGGACAGGGAGTGGGAACGAGCAGTTCCTC. Translated, it gives CVSSPGTGSGNEQFL.